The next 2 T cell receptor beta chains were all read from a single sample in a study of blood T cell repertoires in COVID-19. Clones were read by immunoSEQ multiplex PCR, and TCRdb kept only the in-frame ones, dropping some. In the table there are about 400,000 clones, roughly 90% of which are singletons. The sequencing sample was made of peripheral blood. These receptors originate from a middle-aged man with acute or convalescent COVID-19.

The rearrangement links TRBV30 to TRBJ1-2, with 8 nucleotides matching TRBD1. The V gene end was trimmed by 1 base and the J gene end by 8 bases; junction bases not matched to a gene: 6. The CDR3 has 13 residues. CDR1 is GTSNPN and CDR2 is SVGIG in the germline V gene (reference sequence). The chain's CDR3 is CAWSATGVGGYTF. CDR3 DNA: TGTGCCTGGAGTGCGACAGGGGTCGGAGGCTACACCTTC.

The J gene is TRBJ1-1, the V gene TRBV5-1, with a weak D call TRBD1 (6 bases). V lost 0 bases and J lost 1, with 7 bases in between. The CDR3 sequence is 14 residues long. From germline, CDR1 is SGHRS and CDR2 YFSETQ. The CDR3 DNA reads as TGCGCCAGCAGCTTGGCAGGGGCGAACACTGAAGCTTTCTTT. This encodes CASSLAGANTEAFF.